The sequence of this T cell receptor (beta chain) was determined in a study of T cell responses to AZD1222 COVID-19 vaccine. The germline V gene has CDR1 MDHEN and CDR2 SYDVKM. V was cut by 6 bases and J by 0 bases, with 11 bases left in between. This CDR3 is built from 14 residues. This clone was observed a handful of times. The same CDR3 can be traced to other DNA sequences in this sample. Sequencing was performed with immunoSEQ multiplex PCR; in TCRdb, only in-frame clones are kept and a portion is missing. This sample has about 140,000 clones; about 80% occur once, and the top ten carry over 4%. The sequence was obtained from an adult in good health. Source: peripheral blood, taken on day 0 of AZD1222 vaccination. The V gene is TRBV28, the J gene TRBJ1-1, with D possibly TRBD1 on 5 matching bases. In DNA, the CDR3 is TGTGCCAGCAGGAGAGACAGCCTGAACACTGAAGCTTTCTTT. It translates to CASRRDSLNTEAFF.